This T cell receptor beta chain was sequenced in a study of blood T cells in healthy people across ages. This clonotype turned up a few times. The antigen is not known. The study's findings and limits: Strong correlation linked observed beta diversity and percent naive T cells.

Primed by a sample-barcoded 5' primer and a J-beta primer mix, a second PCR proceeded for 7 to 11 cycles. Every sample gave at least 2.5 million paired-end reads containing CDR3. From the 5' RACE reads, TCRdb called clonotypes with MiXCR, one entry per CDR3 protein. Of about 2 million distinct CDR3 sequences listed, around 50% are singletons. The CDR3 loop spans 13 amino acids. The TCR comes from a woman aged 40-49 years in good health. Specimen: blood. This sequence joins TRBV21-1 and TRBJ2-7. TRBV21-1 is given as a pseudogene. CDR3 nucleotides: TGTGCCAGCCCGCAGGTAAAATCCTACGAGCAGTACTTC. This translates into CASPQVKSYEQYF.